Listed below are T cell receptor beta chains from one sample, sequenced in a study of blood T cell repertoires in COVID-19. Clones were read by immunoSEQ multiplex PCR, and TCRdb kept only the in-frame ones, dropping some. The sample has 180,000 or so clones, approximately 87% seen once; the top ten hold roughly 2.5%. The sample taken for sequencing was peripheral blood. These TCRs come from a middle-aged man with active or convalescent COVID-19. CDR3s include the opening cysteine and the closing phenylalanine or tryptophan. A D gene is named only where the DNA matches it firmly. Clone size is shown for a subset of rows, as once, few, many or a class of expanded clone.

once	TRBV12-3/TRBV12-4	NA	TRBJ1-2	TGTGCCAGCAGAGTACTCCAGGGAGGCTACACCTTC	CASRVLQGGYTF
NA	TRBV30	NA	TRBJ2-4	TGTGCCTGGAGTGGCCCAGGGAACAGCCAACATCCCCCAGGAGACATTCAGTACTTC	CAWSGPGNSQHPPGDIQYF
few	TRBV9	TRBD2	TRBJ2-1	TGTGCCAGCAGCGCCCTAGCGGCCTCCTACAATGAGCAGTTCTTC	CASSALAASYNEQFF
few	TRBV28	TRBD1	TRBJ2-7	TGTGCCAGCAGTTTGTCCACAGGGGGCGTCCGCTCCTACGAGCAGTACTTC	CASSLSTGGVRSYEQYF
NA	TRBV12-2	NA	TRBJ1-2	TGTGCAAGTCACCTAGACAGGGGGTTAGCTAACTATGGCTACACCTTC	CASHLDRGLANYGYTF
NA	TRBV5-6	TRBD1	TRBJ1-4	TGTGCCAGCAGCCGCGGGACAGGGAATGAAAAACTGTTTTTT	CASSRGTGNEKLFF
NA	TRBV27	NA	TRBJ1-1	TGTGCCAGCAGTTTCGGGGGGCTGGGCACTGAAGCTTTCTTT	CASSFGGLGTEAFF
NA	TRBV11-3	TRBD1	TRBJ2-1	TGTGCCAGCAGCTTAGATCCGGGACAGGGTCACAATGAGCAGTTCTTC	CASSLDPGQGHNEQFF
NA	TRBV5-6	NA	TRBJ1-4	TGTGCCAGCAGCACACAACGGGTCCCCCAACCAAATCATAATGAAAAACTGTTTTTT	CASSTQRVPQPNHNEKLFF
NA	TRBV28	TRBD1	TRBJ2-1	TGTGCCAGCAGTCCGTCCGGGACAGGGAGCGTTGGTGTGCAGTTCTTC	CASSPSGTGSVGVQFF